A selection of T cell receptor beta chains follows, all from one sample in a study of beta chain features in type 1 diabetes. TCRdb's table, derived via immunoSEQ multiplex PCR, lists solely in-frame clones and lacks some. This table holds 360,000 or so clones, roughly a fifth found once. The sample comprised naive CD4+ T cells from blood. Every receptor here comes from a woman aged 18-30 years in good health. Both conserved end residues are part of each CDR3. D genes are given only for firm matches. Where a row states a size, it is once, few, many or the class of an expanded clone; other rows omit it.

j_call clone_size d_call v_call cdr3_nt cdr3_aa
TRBJ1-4 NA NA TRBV2 TGTGCCAGCAGTGAGAGGGAAGCAGGTGAAAAACTGTTTTTT CASSEREAGEKLFF
TRBJ2-7 few NA TRBV7-2 TGTGCCAGCAGCCGAACAGGGCCCACCTACGAGCAGTACTTC CASSRTGPTYEQYF
TRBJ2-1 few NA TRBV7-9 TGTGCCAGCAGCCTGCGGGCCCCCGTTAACAATGAGCAGTTCTTC CASSLRAPVNNEQFF
TRBJ2-3 NA NA TRBV7-2 TGTGCCAGCAGCTTAGGGACAGACATAGATACGCAGTATTTT CASSLGTDIDTQYF
TRBJ1-1 NA TRBD1 TRBV27 TGTGCCAGCAGAGGTCCCAGGGGGCACACTGAAGCTTTCTTT CASRGPRGHTEAFF
TRBJ2-7 NA NA TRBV2 TGTGCCAGCAGCGGGTCCTACGAGCAGTACTTC CASSGSYEQYF
TRBJ1-2 NA TRBD1 TRBV4-1 TGCGCCAGCAGCCAAGACCCAAGCAGACAGGGGTATGGCTACACCTTC CASSQDPSRQGYGYTF
TRBJ2-5 few TRBD1 TRBV7-2 TGTGCCAGCAGGACCACAGGGGCCCAAGAGACCCAGTACTTC CASRTTGAQETQYF
TRBJ2-3 NA TRBD2 TRBV5-4 TGTGCCAGCAGCTTGAGGGGGACTAGCGGAACAGATACGCAGTATTTT CASSLRGTSGTDTQYF
TRBJ1-5 NA TRBD1 TRBV29-1 TGCAGCGTTTCAGGGGGCGCAGGGGATCAGCCCCAGCATTTT CSVSGGAGDQPQHF
TRBJ2-7 NA NA TRBV27 TGTGCCAGCAGTTTTGGGCAGTTCTACGAGCAGTACTTC CASSFGQFYEQYF
TRBJ1-2 NA TRBD1 TRBV7-9 TGTGCCAGCAGCGGGGGACAGGGACGGTATGGCTACACCTTC CASSGGQGRYGYTF
TRBJ1-1 few NA TRBV7-2 TGTGCCAGCAGCTTAGCAGGGGGTGTCACTGAAGCTTTCTTT CASSLAGGVTEAFF
TRBJ1-2 few NA TRBV13 TGTGCCAGCAGCTTAAACAGGGACTATGGCTACACCTTC CASSLNRDYGYTF
TRBJ2-6 few NA TRBV7-9 TGTGCCAGCAGCTTAGGAGGGAAGCTTGGTGGGGCCAACGTCCTGACTTTC CASSLGGKLGGANVLTF
TRBJ1-2 NA TRBD1 TRBV29-1 TGCAGCGTCGGGACAGGCAACAACTATGGCTACACCTTC CSVGTGNNYGYTF
TRBJ1-2 few TRBD1 TRBV25-1 TGTGCCAGCAGGAATGACAGGGGAGGCGATGGCTACACCTTC CASRNDRGGDGYTF
TRBJ1-1 NA NA TRBV7-2 TGTGCCAGCAGCTTAGGACACTGGAACACTGAAGCTTTCTTT CASSLGHWNTEAFF
TRBJ2-3 NA TRBD2 TRBV5-6 TGTGCCAGCAGGGAGTACGGGGGGGGCACAGATACGCAGTATTTT CASREYGGGTDTQYF
TRBJ1-5 NA NA TRBV2 TGTGCCAGCAGTGCCATGGGACGGAGGGATCAGCCCCAGCATTTT CASSAMGRRDQPQHF
TRBJ2-5 NA NA TRBV2 TGTGCCAGCAGTTACTCCCAAGAGACCCAGTACTTC CASSYSQETQYF
TRBJ2-5 NA NA TRBV5-6 TGTGCCAGCAGCTTGGGGCTAGCGCTACAAGAGACCCAGTACTTC CASSLGLALQETQYF
TRBJ2-1 NA NA TRBV7-2 TGTGCCAGCAGCTCCAAGAGGAGGTCCTACAATGAGCAGTTCTTC CASSSKRRSYNEQFF
TRBJ1-2 NA TRBD1 TRBV5-4 TGTGCCAGCAGCTTGGATACAGGGGTATGGGGAGGCTACACCTTC CASSLDTGVWGGYTF
TRBJ1-6 NA NA TRBV27 TGTGCCAGCAGTCCTCGTTTTGAATGGAGTTCACCCCTCCACTTT CASSPRFEWSSPLHF
TRBJ2-5 once NA TRBV19 TGTGCCAGTTCTACAGGGTCGGGAGAGACCCAGTACTTC CASSTGSGETQYF
TRBJ1-2 few NA TRBV7-2 TGTGCCAGCAGCGACGTGGGGGGACCCTATGGCTACACCTTC CASSDVGGPYGYTF
TRBJ2-7 NA TRBD1 TRBV4-2 TGTGCCAGCAGCCAACCGCAGACAGGGGGCTCCTACGAGCAGTACTTC CASSQPQTGGSYEQYF
TRBJ1-5 NA TRBD1 TRBV7-2 TGTGCCAGCAGCTTCCAGGGGGCTACCAATCAGCCCCAGCATTTT CASSFQGATNQPQHF
TRBJ2-2 NA NA TRBV5-1 TGCGCCAGCAGCTTCAGGCTGGGGCCTGAGACCGGGGAGCTGTTTTTT CASSFRLGPETGELFF
TRBJ2-5 NA TRBD2 TRBV2 TGTGCCAGCAGCCCTAGCGGGGGGGCCCCTCCGACCCAGTACTTC CASSPSGGAPPTQYF
TRBJ1-5 few NA TRBV7-9 TGTGCCAGCAGCTTAGGGGCGTCTAGCAATCAGCCCCAGCATTTT CASSLGASSNQPQHF
TRBJ2-1 NA NA TRBV4-2 TGTGCCAGCAGCCAAGACGGGAAAACCTACAATGAGCAGTTCTTC CASSQDGKTYNEQFF
TRBJ2-7 few NA TRBV9 TGTGCCAGCAGTCTGGACTATGCCTACGAGCAGTACTTC CASSLDYAYEQYF
TRBJ2-2 few TRBD1 TRBV5-1 TGCGCCAGCAGCTTTGGGACAGCAAGTAACACCGGGGAGCTGTTTTTT CASSFGTASNTGELFF
TRBJ2-1 NA TRBD2 TRBV11-2 TGTGCCAGCAGCTTAGCGGGAGGGCCTGAGCAGTTCTTC CASSLAGGPEQFF
TRBJ2-7 few NA TRBV30 TGTGCCTCTCGGGACAAGGTCCTCTACGAGCAGTACTTC CASRDKVLYEQYF
TRBJ2-7 NA TRBD1 TRBV7-2 TGTGCCAGCAGCTTCTCACCGGGACAGGGCAATCACGAGCAGTACTTC CASSFSPGQGNHEQYF
TRBJ2-1 few NA TRBV5-1 TGCGCCAGCAGAGAGTACAATGAGCAGTTCTTC CASREYNEQFF
TRBJ1-5 NA NA TRBV9 TGTGCCAGCAGCGTAGAAGGGGATCAGCCCCAGCATTTT CASSVEGDQPQHF
TRBJ1-1 NA NA TRBV4-1 TGCGCCAGCAGCCAAGCTCCCGGACTGTTTGAAGCTTTCTTT CASSQAPGLFEAFF
TRBJ2-7 NA NA TRBV11-1 TGTGCCAGCAGCAATACAGGGTCCTCCTACGAGCAGTACTTC CASSNTGSSYEQYF
TRBJ1-2 NA NA TRBV9 TGTGCCAGCAGCGTAGACTTTGGGAGGGGTGGTGGCTACACCTTC CASSVDFGRGGGYTF
TRBJ1-2 few NA TRBV18 TGTGCCAGCTCACCAAGTACGAGTTCTAACTATGGCTACACCTTC CASSPSTSSNYGYTF
TRBJ2-1 NA NA TRBV5-3 TGTGCCAGAAGCCCGACGGACTTCGCCTACAATGAGCAGTTCTTC CARSPTDFAYNEQFF
TRBJ1-5 few NA TRBV7-9 TGTGCCAGCAGCTTCCGTAGCAATCAGCCCCAGCATTTT CASSFRSNQPQHF